These T cell receptor beta chains were read from a single sample in a study of blood T cell repertoires in COVID-19. The data were produced by immunoSEQ multiplex PCR, yet TCRdb's version contains in-frame clones alone and is incomplete. The data show about 140,000 clones, just under 80% seen once. Sequenced: peripheral blood. All receptors derive from a woman aged 55-70 years with acute or convalescent COVID-19. CDR3s include the opening cysteine and the closing phenylalanine or tryptophan.

CDR3: CASSLAPLASNEQFF
J: TRBJ2-1
V: TRBV5-1

CDR3: CASSLVSGGQPQHF
J: TRBJ1-5
V: TRBV5-1

CDR3: CASSLSAGTNTGELFF
J: TRBJ2-2
V: TRBV11-3

CDR3: CASSDSIKGAGGELFF
J: TRBJ2-2
V: TRBV6-4

CDR3: CASSLMGLGEEAFF
J: TRBJ1-1
V: TRBV28

CDR3: CASSLLVNARETQYF
J: TRBJ2-5
V: TRBV5-5

CDR3: CASSEGQPSNQPQHF
J: TRBJ1-5
V: TRBV6-1

CDR3: CSVEGLAETQYF
J: TRBJ2-5
V: TRBV29-1

CDR3: CASSVGTSGLTGELFF
J: TRBJ2-2
V: TRBV9

CDR3: CASSETRGTEAFF
J: TRBJ1-1
V: TRBV6-1

CDR3: CASSLALGGSYGYTF
J: TRBJ1-2
V: TRBV5-1

CDR3: CASSERVGGGRTDTQYF
J: TRBJ2-3
V: TRBV5-1

CDR3: CASSLAGREHNEQFF
J: TRBJ2-1
V: TRBV5-1

CDR3: CASSLAGFDEQYF
J: TRBJ2-7
V: TRBV5-1

CDR3: CASSQDDRAAGGPETQYF
J: TRBJ2-5
V: TRBV4-2

CDR3: CASSLERWEQFF
J: TRBJ2-1
V: TRBV7-9

CDR3: CASSLSSDSLGLNNEQFF
J: TRBJ2-1
V: TRBV27

CDR3: CATREGAGGNTEAFF
J: TRBJ1-1
V: TRBV5-1

CDR3: CASSMGLAGHSSYEQYF
J: TRBJ2-7
V: TRBV27

CDR3: CASSLTSSLSQYF
J: TRBJ2-7
V: TRBV27

CDR3: CASSSRQGWYEKLFF
J: TRBJ1-4
V: TRBV11-2

CDR3: CASSLSGPGYGYTF
J: TRBJ1-2
V: TRBV27

CDR3: CASSWGLPGGLAGGSISYNEQFF
J: TRBJ2-1
V: TRBV5-1

CDR3: CAWSGTGTRLRYGYTF
J: TRBJ1-2
V: TRBV30

CDR3: CASSEWLAENNEQFF
J: TRBJ2-1
V: TRBV6-1

CDR3: CAWGPGGGDTEAFF
J: TRBJ1-1
V: TRBV30

CDR3: CASSSGRENTGELFF
J: TRBJ2-2
V: TRBV5-6

CDR3: CASSFDAGGHSTGELFF
J: TRBJ2-2
V: TRBV7-2

CDR3: CASSEFRSLSTEQFF
J: TRBJ2-1
V: TRBV6-1

CDR3: CASSETGGQAFF
J: TRBJ1-1
V: TRBV12-3/TRBV12-4

CDR3: CASTPTGVGTTEAFF
J: TRBJ1-1
V: TRBV2